This T cell receptor beta chain was found in a study of T cells in Graves' hyperthyroidism and ophthalmopathy. There were TCR beta CDR3 regions amplified from RNA transcripts. A set of HTBI primers served as the primers for a first-round RT-PCR of the TCR CDR3. MiXCR, applied by TCRdb to the multiplex PCR reads, yields one record per CDR3 protein. Here the sample spans a few hundred thousand distinct CDR3 sequences, roughly 46% being singletons. A note on this clonotype: Its antigen is not identified.

Points from the study as a whole: Researchers report that a 13 V-J model separated ophthalmopathy from stable hyperthyroidism.

This CDR3 is built from 13 residues. V was clipped by 5 bases and J by 3 bases, with 11 bases between them. Germline V gene data show CDR1 as SGHVS and CDR2 as FNYEAQ. The TCR was taken from an adult woman with Graves' disease, either hyperthyroidism or ophthalmopathy (not recorded which). Specimen: peripheral blood or thyroid tissue (not recorded which). The chain is built from TRBV7-6 and TRBJ2-7, with D perhaps TRBD1 (5 bases). The CDR3: CASSAADSYEQYF. The CDR3 nucleotides are TGTGCCAGCAGCGCCGCCGACAGCTACGAGCAGTACTTC.